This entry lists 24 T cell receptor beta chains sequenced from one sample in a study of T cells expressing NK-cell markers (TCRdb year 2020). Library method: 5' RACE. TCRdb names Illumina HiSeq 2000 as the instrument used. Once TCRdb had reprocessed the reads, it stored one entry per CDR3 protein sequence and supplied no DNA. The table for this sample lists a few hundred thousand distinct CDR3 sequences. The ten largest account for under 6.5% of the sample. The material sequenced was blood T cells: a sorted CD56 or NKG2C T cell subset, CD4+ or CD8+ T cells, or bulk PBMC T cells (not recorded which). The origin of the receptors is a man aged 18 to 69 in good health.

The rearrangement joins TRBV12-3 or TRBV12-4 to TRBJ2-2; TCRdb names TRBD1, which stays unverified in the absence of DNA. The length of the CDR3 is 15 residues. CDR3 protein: CASSNGRWDTGELFF.

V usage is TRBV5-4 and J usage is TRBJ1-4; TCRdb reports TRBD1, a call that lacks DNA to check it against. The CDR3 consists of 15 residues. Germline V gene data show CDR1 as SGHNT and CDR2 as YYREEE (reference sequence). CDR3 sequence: CASSSRQGQGEKLFF.

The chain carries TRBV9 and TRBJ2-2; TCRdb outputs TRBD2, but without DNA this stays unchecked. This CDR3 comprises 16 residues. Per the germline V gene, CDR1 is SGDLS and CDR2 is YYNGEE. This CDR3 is CASSVVAGGRTGELFF.

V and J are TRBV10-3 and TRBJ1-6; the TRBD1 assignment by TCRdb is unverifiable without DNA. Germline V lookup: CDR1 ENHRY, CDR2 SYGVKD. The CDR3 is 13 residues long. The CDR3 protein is CAITYRVDSPLHF.

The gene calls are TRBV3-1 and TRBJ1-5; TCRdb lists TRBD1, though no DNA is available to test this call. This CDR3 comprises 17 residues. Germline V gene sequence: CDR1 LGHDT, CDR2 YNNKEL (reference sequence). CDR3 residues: CASSGGQGVFQDQPQHF.

CDR3 in amino acids: CASKEDQSYNEQFF. The chain links TRBV6-4 to TRBJ2-1. The CDR3 totals 14 residues. From germline, CDR1 is MRHNA and CDR2 SNTAGT.

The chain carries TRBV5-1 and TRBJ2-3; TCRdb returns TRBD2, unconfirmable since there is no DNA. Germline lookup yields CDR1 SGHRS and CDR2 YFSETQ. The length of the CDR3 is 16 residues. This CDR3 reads CASSSGPAGGRNTQYF.

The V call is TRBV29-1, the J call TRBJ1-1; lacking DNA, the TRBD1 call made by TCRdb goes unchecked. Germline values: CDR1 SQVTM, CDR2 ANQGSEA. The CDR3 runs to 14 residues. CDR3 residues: CSGIMGQNGAEAFF.

CDR3 residues: CASSLAGGGVFDVVQFF. J is TRBJ2-1 and V is TRBV5-5; the TCRdb D gene call, TRBD2, has no DNA to confirm it. This CDR3 region has 17 residues. Per germline, CDR1 SGHKS and CDR2 YYEKEE (reference sequence).

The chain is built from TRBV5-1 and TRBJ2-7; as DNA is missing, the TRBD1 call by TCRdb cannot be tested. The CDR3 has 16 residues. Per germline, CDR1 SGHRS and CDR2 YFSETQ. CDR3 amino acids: CASSSDRPGTGIEQYF.

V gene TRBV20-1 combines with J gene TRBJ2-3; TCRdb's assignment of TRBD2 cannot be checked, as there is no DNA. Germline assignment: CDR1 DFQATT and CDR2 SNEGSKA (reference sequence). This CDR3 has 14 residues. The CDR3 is CSAGDSTRGDTQYF.

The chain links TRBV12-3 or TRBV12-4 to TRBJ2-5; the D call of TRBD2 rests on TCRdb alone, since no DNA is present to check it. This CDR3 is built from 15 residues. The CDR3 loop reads CASTGSKAGRETQYF.

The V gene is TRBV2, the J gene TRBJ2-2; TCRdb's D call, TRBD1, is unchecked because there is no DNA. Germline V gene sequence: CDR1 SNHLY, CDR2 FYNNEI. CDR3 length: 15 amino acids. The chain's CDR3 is CASSERDRVTGELFF.

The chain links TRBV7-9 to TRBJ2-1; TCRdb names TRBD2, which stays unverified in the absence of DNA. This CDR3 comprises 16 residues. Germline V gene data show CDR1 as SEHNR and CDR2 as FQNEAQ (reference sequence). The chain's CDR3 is CASSSSGTSGGNEQFF.

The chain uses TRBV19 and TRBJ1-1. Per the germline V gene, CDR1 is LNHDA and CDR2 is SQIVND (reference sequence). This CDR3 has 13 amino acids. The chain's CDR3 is CASTMTGLSEAFF.

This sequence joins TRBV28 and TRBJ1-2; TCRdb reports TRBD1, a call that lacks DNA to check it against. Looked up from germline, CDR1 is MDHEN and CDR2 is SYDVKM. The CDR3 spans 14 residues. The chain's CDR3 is CASSLRPGGAGYTF.

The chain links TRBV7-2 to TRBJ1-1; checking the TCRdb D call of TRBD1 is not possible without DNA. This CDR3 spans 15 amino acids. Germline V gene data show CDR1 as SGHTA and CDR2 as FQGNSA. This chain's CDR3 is CASSLQFRGNTEAFF.

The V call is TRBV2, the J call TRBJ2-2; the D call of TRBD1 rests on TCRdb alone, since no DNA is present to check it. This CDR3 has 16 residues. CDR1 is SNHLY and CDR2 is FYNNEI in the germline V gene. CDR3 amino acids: CASSERAGILTGELFF.

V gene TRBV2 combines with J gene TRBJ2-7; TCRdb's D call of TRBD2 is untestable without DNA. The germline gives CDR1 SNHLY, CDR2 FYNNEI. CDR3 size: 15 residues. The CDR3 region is CASSERQGGNYEQYF. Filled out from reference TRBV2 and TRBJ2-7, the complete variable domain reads EPEVTQTPSHQVTQMGQEVILRCVPISNHLYFYWYRQILGQKVEFLVSFYNNEISEKSEIFDDQFSVERPDGSNFTLKIRSTKLEDSAMYFCASSERQGGNYEQYFGPGTRLTVT.

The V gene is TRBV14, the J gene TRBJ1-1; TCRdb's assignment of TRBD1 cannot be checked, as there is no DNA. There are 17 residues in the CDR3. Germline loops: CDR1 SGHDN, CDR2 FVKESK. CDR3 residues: CASSQGYPRDKNTEAFF.

CDR3 protein: CASSGFGNTEAFF. The V and J genes are TRBV6-1 and TRBJ1-1. CDR1 MNHNS and CDR2 SASEGT come from the germline V gene. The CDR3 is 13 residues long.

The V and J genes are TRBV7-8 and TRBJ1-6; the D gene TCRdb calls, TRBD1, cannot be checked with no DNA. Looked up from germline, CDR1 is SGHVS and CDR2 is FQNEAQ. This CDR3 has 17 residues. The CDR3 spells CASSLVPTGAYNSPLHF.

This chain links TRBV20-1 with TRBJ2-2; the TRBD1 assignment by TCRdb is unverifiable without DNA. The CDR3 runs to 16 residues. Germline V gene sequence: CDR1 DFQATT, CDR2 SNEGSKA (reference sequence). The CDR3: CSARDRLAGGTGELFF.

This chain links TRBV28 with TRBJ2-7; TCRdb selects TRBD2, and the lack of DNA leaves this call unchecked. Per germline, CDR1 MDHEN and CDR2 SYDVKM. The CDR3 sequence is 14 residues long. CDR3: CASMRGGSSYEQYF.